Sequencing of this T cell receptor beta chain was carried out in a study of blood T cells in healthy people across ages. Notes on the study in general: Across samples, TCR beta diversity tracked strongly with naive T cell percentage.

The authors ran a second PCR of roughly 6 to 12 cycles using a sample-barcoded 5' primer and a J-beta primer mix. In TCRdb, the 5' RACE reads were re-called with MiXCR into one record per CDR3 protein. The sample has about 1.6 million distinct CDR3 sequences; 30% to 35% are singletons. This clonotype was recorded a few times. Its antigen is not known. The CDR3 runs 16 residues. Trimming stripped 1 base from V and 4 bases from J, with 14 bases between. Germline CDR1 is SGHDN and CDR2 is FVKESK. Sequenced: blood. This chain links TRBV14 with TRBJ2-1; D is undetermined. The clonotype was recovered from a woman aged 30 to 39 in good health. This CDR3 is CASSQGYRPFYNEQFF. The DNA of the CDR3 is TGTGCCAGCAGCCAAGGTTACAGACCTTTTTACAATGAGCAGTTCTTC.